This T cell receptor (beta chain) was identified during a study of regulatory T cells in long-lasting Graves disease. The time point here: newly diagnosed GD, antithyroid drugs for less than 3 months. RNA from PBMCs was the source of the TCR library. Arm-PCR of CDR3 regions and iRepertoire HTBI primers were the basis on which TCR beta libraries were built. A single record per CDR3 protein comes from TCRdb applying MiXCR to the multiplex PCR reads. The repertoire holds over 350,000 distinct CDR3 sequences, with about 15% as singletons. This clonotype came up many times. The CDR3 has 13 residues. V gave up 5 bases and J gave up 3 bases, with 10 bases separating them. The data were also submitted as part of a second study, on T cells in Graves' hyperthyroidism and ophthalmopathy.

The sequence derives from a woman aged 40 to 55 with Graves disease. The V call is TRBV12-3 or TRBV12-4, the J call TRBJ1-1; maybe TRBD1 (5 bases). The source material was peripheral blood mononuclear cells (PBMCs), sampled at new diagnosis, from a patient treated with antithyroid drugs. In DNA form, the CDR3 reads TGTGCCAGCAGTCAGACAGCAGACACTGAAGCTTTCTTT. Its protein product is CASSQTADTEAFF.